A selection of T cell receptor beta chains follows, all from one sample in a study of blood T cells in healthy people across ages. From the 5' RACE reads, TCRdb called clonotypes with MiXCR, one entry per CDR3 protein. The repertoire holds 1.4 million or so distinct CDR3 sequences, with 35% to 45% as singletons. The sample taken for sequencing was blood. The receptors were gathered from a young woman in good health. Both conserved end residues are part of each CDR3. D genes are given only for firm matches. Not all rows give a size; the values are once, few, many and, for expanded clones, a class.

CDR3 length	clone size	V gene	D gene	J gene	CDR3 protein	CDR3 DNA
14	few	TRBV11-2	NA	TRBJ1-2	CASSLDRWSGGYTF	TGTGCCAGCAGCTTAGATCGGTGGTCAGGCGGCTACACCTTC
15	NA	TRBV3-1	NA	TRBJ1-2	CASSQGPRDNYGYTF	TGTGCCAGCAGCCAAGGACCCCGGGACAACTATGGCTACACCTTC
13	few	TRBV12-3/TRBV12-4	TRBD2	TRBJ2-1	CASSSGTTNEQFF	TGTGCCAGCAGTTCCGGGACTACGAACGAGCAGTTCTTC
14	many	TRBV7-9	NA	TRBJ2-7	CASSPRDIYYEQYF	TGTGCCAGCAGCCCCCGGGACATCTACTACGAGCAGTACTTC
16	few	TRBV28	NA	TRBJ2-3	CASRSHQGGGTDTQYF	TGTGCCAGCAGATCTCACCAGGGTGGGGGCACAGATACGCAGTATTTT
15	NA	TRBV7-2	TRBD2	TRBJ2-3	CASSTLAGVPNTQYF	TGTGCCAGCAGCACGCTAGCGGGGGTGCCAAATACGCAGTATTTT
12	NA	TRBV6-2/TRBV6-3	NA	TRBJ1-1	CASSEGILGAFF	TGTGCCAGCAGCGAAGGAATCCTGGGAGCTTTCTTT
13	few	TRBV12-3/TRBV12-4	NA	TRBJ2-7	CASSLIRTNEQYF	TGTGCCAGCAGTTTGATTAGGACGAACGAGCAGTACTTC
16	NA	TRBV9	TRBD2	TRBJ2-1	CASSVGTSGILVEQFF	TGTGCCAGCAGCGTAGGTACTAGCGGGATATTGGTTGAGCAGTTCTTC
15	NA	TRBV27	TRBD2	TRBJ2-1	CASSSRTRSVNEQFF	TGTGCCAGCAGTTCAAGGACTAGAAGCGTGAATGAGCAGTTCTTC
12	few	TRBV20-1	TRBD1	TRBJ2-1	CSAADRGNEQFF	TGCAGTGCTGCTGACAGGGGCAATGAGCAGTTCTTC
16	NA	TRBV14	TRBD2	TRBJ2-1	CASSPHLSGGAFEQFF	TGTGCCAGCAGCCCACACCTTAGCGGGGGGGCCTTTGAGCAGTTCTTC
14	NA	TRBV24-1	TRBD1	TRBJ2-1	CATSDGQGYNEQFF	TGTGCCACCAGTGATGGACAGGGCTACAATGAGCAGTTCTTC
14	few	TRBV25-1	NA	TRBJ2-7	CASSEQVSSYEQYF	TGTGCCAGCAGTGAACAGGTCTCGTCCTACGAGCAGTACTTC
14	few	TRBV7-9	NA	TRBJ1-6	CASSKREENSPLHF	TGTGCCAGCAGCAAGAGGGAAGAAAATTCACCCCTCCACTTT
13	few	TRBV3-1	NA	TRBJ2-7	CASSHHRTYEQYF	TGTGCCAGCAGCCATCATCGAACCTACGAGCAGTACTTC
15	NA	TRBV11-2	NA	TRBJ2-5	CASSLGHTLQETQYF	TGTGCCAGCAGCTTAGGACACACACTCCAAGAGACCCAGTACTTC
13	NA	TRBV29-1	TRBD1	TRBJ2-7	CSVGRTGVYEQYF	TGCAGCGTTGGAAGGACAGGGGTCTACGAGCAGTACTTC
16	NA	TRBV7-9	NA	TRBJ2-1	CASSTNMDFRQETQFF	TGTGCCAGCAGCACCAACATGGACTTTCGACAAGAGACCCAGTTCTTC
16	NA	TRBV9	TRBD1	TRBJ2-2	CASSPRTGLGTGELFF	TGTGCCAGCAGCCCGCGGACAGGGCTCGGCACCGGGGAGCTGTTTTTT
16	few	TRBV25-1	TRBD2	TRBJ2-2	CASSNPRGRETGELFF	TGTGCCAGCAGTAACCCCCGAGGGAGGGAAACCGGGGAGCTGTTTTTT
15	NA	TRBV6-5	NA	TRBJ2-3	CASSLSVGFTDTQYF	TGTGCCAGCAGTTTGTCAGTGGGGTTCACAGATACGCAGTATTTT
12	NA	TRBV28	NA	TRBJ2-1	CASMRLGDEQFF	TGTGCCAGCATGCGGTTGGGAGATGAGCAGTTCTTC
14	NA	TRBV29-1	NA	TRBJ2-5	CSVQSGLRQETQYF	TGCAGCGTTCAGAGTGGTTTACGCCAAGAGACCCAGTACTTC
13	NA	TRBV20-1	NA	TRBJ1-4	CSASRVFDEKLFF	TGCAGTGCTAGTCGGGTTTTCGATGAAAAACTGTTTTTT
13	NA	TRBV29-1	NA	TRBJ1-1	CSVGSSLNTEAFF	TGCAGCGTTGGGAGTAGCTTGAACACTGAAGCTTTCTTT
14	few	TRBV6-5	TRBD1	TRBJ2-7	CASSTGVRSYEQYF	TGTGCCAGCAGTACAGGGGTTAGGTCCTACGAGCAGTACTTC
14	few	TRBV10-3	TRBD2	TRBJ2-5	CATGLAGGYETQYF	TGTGCCACGGGACTAGCGGGGGGGTATGAGACCCAGTACTTC
15	few	TRBV12-3/TRBV12-4	NA	TRBJ2-7	CASSHPTWRPYEQYF	TGTGCCAGCAGCCACCCGACATGGAGGCCCTACGAGCAGTACTTC
13	many	TRBV4-1	NA	TRBJ2-7	CASSPRTEYEQYF	TGCGCCAGCAGCCCCCGGACGGAATACGAGCAGTACTTC
16	NA	TRBV6-2/TRBV6-3	TRBD1	TRBJ1-2	CASSRRTGRSSYGYTF	TGTGCCAGCAGCCGTCGGACAGGGAGAAGCTCCTATGGCTACACCTTC
16	NA	TRBV20-1	TRBD2	TRBJ2-1	CSARPLQAGGQNEQFF	TGCAGTGCTAGGCCCCTTCAAGCGGGAGGCCAAAATGAGCAGTTCTTC
15	NA	TRBV10-3	NA	TRBJ1-1	CAITADSEWYTEAFF	TGTGCCATCACCGCGGACAGTGAATGGTACACTGAAGCTTTCTTT
12	few	TRBV28	NA	TRBJ2-3	CASGSGPDTQYF	TGTGCCAGCGGCTCGGGACCGGATACGCAGTATTTT
15	NA	TRBV10-3	NA	TRBJ2-3	CAISDSVGGTDTQYF	TGTGCCATCAGTGACTCGGTGGGAGGAACAGATACGCAGTATTTT
12	once	TRBV18	TRBD1	TRBJ2-7	CASSLKTGEQYF	TGTGCCAGCTCACTTAAGACAGGGGAGCAGTACTTC
11	few	TRBV4-1	NA	TRBJ1-1	CASSAYSEAFF	TGCGCCAGCAGCGCATACAGTGAAGCTTTCTTT
13	NA	TRBV6-5	NA	TRBJ1-5	CASRTASGQPQHF	TGTGCCAGCCGGACAGCAAGTGGTCAGCCCCAGCATTTT
14	few	TRBV4-1	NA	TRBJ1-6	CASSQDRLTSPLHF	TGCGCCAGCAGCCAAGATAGGCTTACCTCACCCCTCCACTTT
15	NA	TRBV12-3/TRBV12-4	NA	TRBJ1-2	CASSPSPGLLYGYTF	TGTGCCAGCAGCCCGTCCCCAGGTCTGCTATATGGCTACACCTTC
15	NA	TRBV20-1	NA	TRBJ2-7	CSARVAVSSAYEQYF	TGCAGTGCTAGAGTTGCGGTTAGCTCGGCGTACGAGCAGTACTTC
14	NA	TRBV7-2	NA	TRBJ2-7	CASSFTTGTYEQYF	TGTGCCAGCAGCTTCACGACAGGAACCTACGAGCAGTACTTC
15	NA	TRBV5-1	NA	TRBJ2-3	CASSLADFITDTQYF	TGCGCCAGCAGCTTGGCGGACTTTATCACAGATACGCAGTATTTT
13	few	TRBV5-1	NA	TRBJ2-7	CASSSSVGNEQYF	TGCGCCAGCAGCTCCAGCGTCGGTAACGAGCAGTACTTC
17	NA	TRBV5-1	TRBD2	TRBJ2-5	CASSLGWDSGVTETQYF	TGCGCCAGCAGCTTGGGATGGGATAGCGGGGTCACAGAGACCCAGTACTTC
14	few	TRBV6-5	NA	TRBJ1-2	CASSPYGQSYGYTF	TGTGCCAGCAGTCCCTATGGACAAAGCTATGGCTACACCTTC
13	few	TRBV27	NA	TRBJ1-2	CASSLSKNYGYTF	TGTGCCAGCAGTTTATCCAAGAACTATGGCTACACCTTC
12	few	TRBV29-1	NA	TRBJ1-1	CSVKGWDTEAFF	TGCAGCGTCAAAGGGTGGGACACTGAAGCTTTCTTT
14	few	TRBV7-9	NA	TRBJ2-7	CASSLGRMNYEQYF	TGTGCCAGCAGCTTGGGGCGGATGAACTACGAGCAGTACTTC
17	NA	TRBV6-2/TRBV6-3	NA	TRBJ2-3	CASSQPGDTKRKDTQYF	TGTGCCAGCAGTCAGCCAGGGGACACGAAGCGGAAAGATACGCAGTATTTT
17	NA	TRBV7-2	NA	TRBJ2-1	CASSPPTGTALYNEQFF	TGTGCCAGCAGCCCCCCAACCGGGACCGCGCTTTACAATGAGCAGTTCTTC
17	once	TRBV10-3	NA	TRBJ1-1	CAIRTRVGRATNTEAFF	TGTGCCATCAGGACCCGAGTTGGCAGGGCTACGAACACTGAAGCTTTCTTT